A selection of T cell receptor beta chains follows, all from one sample in a study of preoperative IRX-2 immunotherapy in early breast cancer. Measured with immunoSEQ multiplex PCR; TCRdb has only the in-frame clones, and not every one. This table has about 28,000 clones, 82% appearing once. Sample collection occurred from a patient treated with IRX-2 immunotherapy. The receptors were gathered from a human donor with breast cancer. The CDR3 runs from the conserved cysteine through the conserved F or W. A D gene is named only where the DNA matches it firmly. A clone size is listed for some rows: how often the clone was seen (once, few, many), or a class if it is expanded.

v_gene	j_gene	len	abundance	d_gene	CDR3nt	CDR3aa
TRBV11-3	TRBJ1-3	16	NA	NA	TGTGCCAGCAGCTTAGTTTGGGGAGACTCTGGAAACACCATATATTTT	CASSLVWGDSGNTIYF
TRBV19	TRBJ2-3	11	NA	NA	TGTGCCAGTAGGGACACCAATACGCAGTATTTT	CASRDTNTQYF
TRBV5-1	TRBJ1-6	15	NA	NA	TGCGCCAGCAGCTTGGGGAACGCCGTGAATTCACCCCTCCACTTT	CASSLGNAVNSPLHF
TRBV19	TRBJ1-1	13	NA	NA	TGTGCCAGTACGGTCGGCGCCTTGGATGAAGCTTTCTTT	CASTVGALDEAFF
TRBV11-3	TRBJ2-5	14	once	TRBD2	TGTGCCAGCAGCCCGCCGGGAGGCGAAGAGACCCAGTACTTC	CASSPPGGEETQYF
TRBV27	TRBJ2-7	15	NA	NA	TGTGCCAGCAGGTTACGGCCGAAAAGCTCCTACGAGCAGTACTTC	CASRLRPKSSYEQYF
TRBV15	TRBJ1-3	16	medium-sized	NA	TGTGCCACCACAGTAGGACGGGGCACCTCTGGAAACACCATATATTTT	CATTVGRGTSGNTIYF
TRBV18	TRBJ2-1	14	NA	TRBD2	TGTGCCAGCTCACCCGGGACGCGGGGGGTTGAGCAGTTCTTC	CASSPGTRGVEQFF
TRBV7-8	TRBJ2-1	13	NA	NA	TGTGCCAGCAACTTAGAGAGGGGGTGGGAGCAGTTCTTC	CASNLERGWEQFF
TRBV12-5	TRBJ2-1	12	NA	NA	TGTGCTAGTGGAGTAGCGGAAAATGAGCAGTTCTTC	CASGVAENEQFF
TRBV28	TRBJ1-3	14	NA	NA	TGTGCCAGCCGCTTGGGTTCCTCTGGAAACACCATATATTTT	CASRLGSSGNTIYF
TRBV2	TRBJ2-7	14	NA	TRBD2	TGTGCCAGCAGTGATGGCCTAGCGGACTACGAGCAGTACTTC	CASSDGLADYEQYF
TRBV15	TRBJ2-1	15	NA	NA	TGTGCCACCAGCAACCGACTATCGTCTTACAATGAGCAGTTCTTC	CATSNRLSSYNEQFF
TRBV11-3	TRBJ1-1	15	NA	NA	TGTGCCAGCAGCTTACCAGGACTGCTACACACTGAAGCTTTCTTT	CASSLPGLLHTEAFF
TRBV18	TRBJ2-3	14	once	NA	TGTGCCAGCTCACCTACAAGGGCCACAGATACGCAGTATTTT	CASSPTRATDTQYF
TRBV30	TRBJ2-6	16	NA	NA	TGTGCCTGGAGTGTCCCCGGGCCCTCTGGGGCCAACGTCCTGACTTTC	CAWSVPGPSGANVLTF
TRBV11-3	TRBJ2-5	17	few	TRBD2	TGTGCCAGCAGCAAGGGACTAGCGGGAGGATACCGGGAGACCCAGTACTTC	CASSKGLAGGYRETQYF
TRBV6-8	TRBJ2-7	14	NA	TRBD1	TGTGCCAGCACTGAGACAGGGGGCACATACGAGCAGTACTTC	CASTETGGTYEQYF
TRBV12-5	TRBJ2-4	13	few	NA	TGTGCCAGCACCAGGGACATTAAGGACATTCAGTACTTC	CASTRDIKDIQYF
TRBV5-1	TRBJ2-6	15	NA	NA	TGCGCCAGCAGCCGGGACGGGTCTGGGGCCAACGTCCTGACTTTC	CASSRDGSGANVLTF
TRBV6-8	TRBJ1-3	14	few	NA	TGTGCCAGCAGATCACGGGGATCTGGAAACACCATATATTTT	CASRSRGSGNTIYF
TRBV6-8	TRBJ2-7	19	once	TRBD2	TGTGCCAGCAGCCCTCGACTAGCGGGAGGGATTGGGAGCTCCTACGAGCAGTACTTC	CASSPRLAGGIGSSYEQYF
TRBV23-1	TRBJ2-2	16	NA	NA	TGCGCCAGCAGCCAAGGGACCGCCGCGAACACCGGGGAGCTGTTTTTT	CASSQGTAANTGELFF
TRBV7-8	TRBJ1-5	13	NA	NA	TGTGCCAGCCAGAGGGAAAACAATCAGCCCCAGCATTTT	CASQRENNQPQHF
TRBV7-6	TRBJ1-1	14	NA	NA	TGTGCCAGCAGCTTGTACGGCGGAAGCACTGAAGCTTTCTTT	CASSLYGGSTEAFF
TRBV6-8	TRBJ2-7	14	NA	TRBD2	TGTGCCAGCAGAAAATCGGGAGGCACCTACGAGCAGTACTTC	CASRKSGGTYEQYF
TRBV28	TRBJ1-5	14	NA	NA	TGTGCCAGCAACCTGGGAGAGGGGAATCAGCCCCAGCATTTT	CASNLGEGNQPQHF
TRBV5-1	TRBJ2-5	14	NA	TRBD2	TGCGCCAGCAGCCCGCAGGGAGGGGAAGAGACCCAGTACTTC	CASSPQGGEETQYF
TRBV11-3	TRBJ2-1	17	NA	TRBD2	TGTGCCAGCAGCTCCGATAGCCCGGGACTAGGGTACAATGAGCAGTTCTTC	CASSSDSPGLGYNEQFF
TRBV30	TRBJ1-4	14	NA	NA	TGTGCCTGGAGTGTAGACAAAAGGGGTGAAAAACTGTTTTTT	CAWSVDKRGEKLFF
TRBV28	TRBJ2-1	15	NA	NA	TGTGCCAGCAGTTTTACGGGAGCCTCCTACAATGAGCAGTTCTTC	CASSFTGASYNEQFF
TRBV6-8	TRBJ1-3	15	NA	NA	TGTGCCAGCAATACTCGGGCAGTACTCGGAAACACCATATATTTT	CASNTRAVLGNTIYF
TRBV28	TRBJ2-1	13	NA	TRBD2	TGTGCCGTCCTGACTAGCGGGAAGAATGAGCAGTTCTTC	CAVLTSGKNEQFF
TRBV19	TRBJ1-1	16	NA	NA	TGTGCCAGTAGAAGGAGCCCGGTACAGGTCAACACTGAAGCTTTCTTT	CASRRSPVQVNTEAFF
TRBV5-1	TRBJ2-5	18	NA	NA	TGCGCCAGCAGCTTGGGCCAAACAGGGATGACAGGCCAAGAGACCCAGTACTTC	CASSLGQTGMTGQETQYF